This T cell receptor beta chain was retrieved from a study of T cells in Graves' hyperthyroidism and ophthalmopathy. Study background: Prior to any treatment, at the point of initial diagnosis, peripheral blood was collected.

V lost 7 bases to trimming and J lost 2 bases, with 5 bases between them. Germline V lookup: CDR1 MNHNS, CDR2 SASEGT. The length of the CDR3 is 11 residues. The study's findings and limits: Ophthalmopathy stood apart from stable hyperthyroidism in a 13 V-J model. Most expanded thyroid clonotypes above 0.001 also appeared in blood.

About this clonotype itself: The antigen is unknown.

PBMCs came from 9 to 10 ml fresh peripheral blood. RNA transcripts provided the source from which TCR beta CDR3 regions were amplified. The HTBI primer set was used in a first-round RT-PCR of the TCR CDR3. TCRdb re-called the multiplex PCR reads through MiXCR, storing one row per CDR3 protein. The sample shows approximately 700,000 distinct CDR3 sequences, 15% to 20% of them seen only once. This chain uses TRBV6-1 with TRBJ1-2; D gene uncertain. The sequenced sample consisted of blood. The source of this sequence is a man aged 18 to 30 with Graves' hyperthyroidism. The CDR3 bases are TGTGCCAGCATCCTCAACTATGGCTACACCTTC. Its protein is CASILNYGYTF.